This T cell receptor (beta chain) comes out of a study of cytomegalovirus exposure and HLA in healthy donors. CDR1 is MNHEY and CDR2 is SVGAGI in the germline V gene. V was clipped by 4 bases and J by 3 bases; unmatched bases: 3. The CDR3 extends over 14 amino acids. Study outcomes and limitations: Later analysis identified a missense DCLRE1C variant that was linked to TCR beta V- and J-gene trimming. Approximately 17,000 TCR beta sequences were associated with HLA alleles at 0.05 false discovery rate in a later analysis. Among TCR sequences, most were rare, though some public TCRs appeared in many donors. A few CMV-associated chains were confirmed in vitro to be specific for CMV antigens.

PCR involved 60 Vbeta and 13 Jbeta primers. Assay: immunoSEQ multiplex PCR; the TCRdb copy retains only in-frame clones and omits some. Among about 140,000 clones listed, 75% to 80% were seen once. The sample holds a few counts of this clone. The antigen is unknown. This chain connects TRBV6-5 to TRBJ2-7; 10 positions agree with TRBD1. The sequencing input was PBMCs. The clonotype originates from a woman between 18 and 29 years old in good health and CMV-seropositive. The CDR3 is CASSFRDRGYEQYF. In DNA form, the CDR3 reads TGTGCCAGCAGTTTCCGGGACAGGGGCTACGAGCAGTACTTC.